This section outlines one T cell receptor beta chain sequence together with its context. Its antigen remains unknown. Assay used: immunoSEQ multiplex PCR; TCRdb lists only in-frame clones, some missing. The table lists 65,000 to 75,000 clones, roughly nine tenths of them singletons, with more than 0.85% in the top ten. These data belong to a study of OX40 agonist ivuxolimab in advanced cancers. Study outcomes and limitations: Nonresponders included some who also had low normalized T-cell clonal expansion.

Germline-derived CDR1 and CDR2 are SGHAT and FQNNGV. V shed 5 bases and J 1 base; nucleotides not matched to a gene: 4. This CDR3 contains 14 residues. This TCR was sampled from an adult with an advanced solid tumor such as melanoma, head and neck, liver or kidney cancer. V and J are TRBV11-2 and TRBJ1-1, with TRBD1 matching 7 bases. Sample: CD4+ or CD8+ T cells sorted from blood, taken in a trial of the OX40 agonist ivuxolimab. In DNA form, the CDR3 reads TGTGCCAGCAGCAGCCGGACAGGGAACACTGAAGCTTTCTTT. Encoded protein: CASSSRTGNTEAFF.